This passage covers 27 T cell receptor beta chains from one sample sequenced in a study of T cells in localized non-small cell lung cancer (dated by TCRdb to the early 2020s). The receptor library was made with the immunoSEQ multiplex PCR assay. As stored in TCRdb, this immuneACCESS dataset retains in-frame rearrangements with V and J assigned. A fraction of the clones does not appear; measured against another copy, unresolved V genes explain less than half of the discrepancy, and the remainder lacks a known reason. This sample has around 31,000 clones in its table, and about 88% of those were observed once. Jointly, the top ten make up roughly 2.9% of the sample. Sequences were derived from peripheral blood, sampled before any cancer treatment. The receptor source for this set is a female donor over 55 with stage I lung adenocarcinoma.

The rearrangement links TRBV6-6 to TRBJ2-5; no definite D call. Germline CDR1 MNHNY, CDR2 SVGAGI (reference sequence). Trimming took 2 bases from V and 2 from J, leaving 6 bases between them. There are 13 residues in the CDR3. The CDR3 here is CASSYRIQETQYF. DNA for the CDR3: TGTGCCAGCAGTTACCGTATACAAGAGACCCAGTACTTC.

This chain links TRBV10-2 with TRBJ2-2; 10 nucleotides align to TRBD2. Unmatched junction bases numbered 3, after V lost 6 bases and J lost 2 bases. Germline loops: CDR1 WSHSY, CDR2 SAAADI. The CDR3 runs to 15 residues. CDR3 region: CASRTSGANTGELFF. The CDR3 DNA reads as TGCGCCAGCAGAACTAGCGGGGCCAACACCGGGGAGCTGTTTTTT.

The chain recombines TRBV18 with TRBJ1-3; D not certain. CDR1 and CDR2 from the germline V gene are KGHSH and LQKENI. V lost 3 bases and J 0 bases, leaving 12 bases between the germline ends. This CDR3 comprises 16 residues. The CDR3 coding sequence is TGTGCCAGCTCACCTGCCTACAGAGACTCTGGAAACACCATATATTTT. It encodes CASSPAYRDSGNTIYF. Full variable domain (missing parts from reference TRBV18 and TRBJ1-3): NAGVMQNPRHLVRRRGQEARLRCSPMKGHSHVYWYRQLPEEGLKFMVYLQKENIIDESGMPKERFSAEFPKEGPSILRIQQVVRGDSAAYFCASSPAYRDSGNTIYFGEGSWLTVV.

The CDR3 reads CASSPSGALSPEQYF. CDR3 nucleotide sequence: TGTGCCAGCAGCCCATCCGGAGCCTTGTCCCCCGAGCAGTACTTC. The chain combines TRBV7-2 with TRBJ2-7, with D hard to call. Trimming removed 5 bases at V and 6 bases at J, with 20 bases between. This CDR3 is 15 amino acids long. CDR1 SGHTA and CDR2 FQGNSA come from the germline V gene. Variable domain in full (rest from reference TRBV7-2 and TRBJ2-7): GAGVSQSPSNKVTEKGKDVELRCDPISGHTALYWYRQSLGQGLEFLIYFQGNSAPDKSGLPSDRFSAERTGGSVSTLTIQRTQQEDSAVYLCASSPSGALSPEQYFGPGTRLTVT.

The V call is TRBV5-1, the J call TRBJ1-1; 10 bases agree with TRBD1. The CDR3 loop spans 15 amino acids. CDR1 and CDR2 from the germline V gene are SGHRS and YFSETQ. The J segment lost 4 bases and the V segment lost 0 bases, leaving 3 bases of the junction unmatched. CDR3 coding DNA: TGCGCCAGCAGCTTGGAGGGACAGGGGATCACTGAAGCTTTCTTT. Its protein product is CASSLEGQGITEAFF.

This rearrangement joins TRBV6-5 to TRBJ1-1; D may be TRBD1 (6 bases). The CDR3 spans 14 residues. V was trimmed by 0 bases and J by 4 bases, leaving 9 bases between them. Germline V CDR1 and CDR2: MNHEY, SVGAGI. CDR3 bases: TGTGCCAGCAGTTACTCAGGGGGGGCCACTGAAGCTTTCTTT. Protein product: CASSYSGGATEAFF.

CDR3 region: CASRQPSSNQPQHF. Written as DNA, the CDR3 is TGTGCCAGCAGGCAGCCGTCTAGCAATCAGCCCCAGCATTTT. This chain uses TRBV6-5 with TRBJ1-5, with unresolved D. Deletions cut 6 bases from V and 0 bases from J, with 9 bases between. The CDR3 consists of 14 residues. Germline V gene sequence: CDR1 MNHEY, CDR2 SVGAGI.

The CDR3 loop reads CASSFGETQYF. The DNA for the CDR3 is TGTGCCAGCAGCTTTGGGGAGACCCAGTACTTC. The chain uses TRBV5-4 and TRBJ2-5; D gene unclear. The germline CDR1 and CDR2 sequences are SGHNT and YYREEE (reference sequence). V was pared by 2 bases and J by 5 bases, with 4 bases between. CDR3 length equals 11 residues.

The rearrangement uses TRBV6-5 and TRBJ2-5, with 12 bases identical to TRBD2. V was clipped by 1 base and J by 5 bases; unmatched bases: 2. The CDR3 is 15 residues long. Germline CDR1 MNHEY, CDR2 SVGAGI. CDR3 residues: CASSYLTSGRETQYF. As DNA, the CDR3 is TGTGCCAGCAGTTACTTAACTAGCGGGAGGGAGACCCAGTACTTC.

This clone showed up just once. The CDR3 coding sequence is TGTGCCAGCAGCTCCGGACTAGCGGGAGGGGGGTACAATGAGCAGTTCTTC. Translating gives CASSSGLAGGGYNEQFF. The V call is TRBV11-1, the J call TRBJ2-1; 15 nucleotides match TRBD2. Germline CDR1 reads SGHAT; CDR2 reads FQDESV (reference sequence). V shed 4 bases, J shed 4 bases, and the junction held 5 bases outside the gene matches. This CDR3 is built from 17 residues.

The chain joins TRBV6-5 to TRBJ1-1; possible D gene TRBD1, 6 bases. Germline V gives CDR1 MNHEY, CDR2 SVGAGI. V lost 7 bases to trimming and J lost 8 bases, with 20 bases between them. The CDR3 runs 14 residues. This chain's CDR3 is CASTLSYTRGEAFF. The CDR3 bases are TGTGCCAGCACCCTTTCATATACCAGGGGAGAAGCTTTCTTT.

V usage is TRBV9 and J usage is TRBJ2-3; 7 bases match TRBD2. Germline lookup yields CDR1 SGDLS and CDR2 YYNGEE. The CDR3 is 14 residues long. Trimming at V came to 6 bases and at J to 0 bases, leaving 4 bases not matched to a gene. CDR3 coding DNA: TGTGCCAGCACCTATAGCGGGAGCACAGATACGCAGTATTTT. Encoded protein: CASTYSGSTDTQYF.

This chain uses TRBV4-3 with TRBJ2-7; D gene unclear. The germline CDR1 and CDR2 sequences are LGHNA and YSLEER. V lost 1 base, J lost 4 bases, and 14 bases lay in between. This CDR3 region has 15 residues. The DNA of the CDR3 is TGCGCCAGCAGCCAAGCGGTAGCAGAAGGGTACGAGCAGTACTTC. Amino acids: CASSQAVAEGYEQYF.

This sequence joins TRBV30 and TRBJ2-1; D is possibly TRBD2 (5 bases). In germline, CDR1 is GTSNPN, CDR2 SVGIG (reference sequence). The V end was cut by 0 bases, the J end by 9 bases, with 9 bases between. The CDR3 extends over 12 amino acids. The CDR3 sequence is CAWSVLVFEQFF. CDR3 in DNA: TGTGCCTGGAGTGTACTAGTTTTTGAGCAGTTCTTC. The whole variable domain, remainder taken from reference TRBV30 and TRBJ2-1, is SQTIHQWPATLVQPVGSPLSLECTVEGTSNPNLYWYRQAAGRGLQLLFYSVGIGQISSEVPQNLSASRPQDRQFILSSKKLLLSDSGFYLCAWSVLVFEQFFGPGTRLTVL.

The V call is TRBV30, the J call TRBJ1-2; maybe TRBD1 (5 bases). CDR3 length equals 14 residues. Deletions cut 4 bases from V and 4 bases from J, with 16 bases between. Per germline, CDR1 GTSNPN and CDR2 SVGIG (reference sequence). CDR3 in DNA: TGTGCCTGGATAATAAAGGGGACCCGCTATGGCTACACCTTC. It codes for CAWIIKGTRYGYTF.

The V call is TRBV6-5, the J call TRBJ2-7; D possibly corresponds to TRBD1 (5 bases). Per germline, CDR1 MNHEY and CDR2 SVGAGI. The CDR3 runs 15 residues. V was cut by 0 bases and J by 2 bases, with 11 bases left in between. The CDR3 DNA follows: TGTGCCAGCAGTTACTCGACAACAGGCGCCTACGAGCAGTACTTC. It is translated as CASSYSTTGAYEQYF.

The chain carries TRBV5-1 and TRBJ1-4, with 8 bases fitting TRBD1. V was pared by 5 bases and J by 8 bases, with 8 bases of the junction left unmatched. The CDR3 has 14 amino acids. Germline values: CDR1 SGHRS, CDR2 YFSETQ. CDR3 protein: CASSPGQGGEKLFF. The CDR3 bases are TGCGCCAGCAGTCCTGGACAGGGTGGGGAAAAACTGTTTTTT.

The chain joins TRBV28 to TRBJ2-7; perhaps TRBD1 as D (5 bases). Germline lookup yields CDR1 MDHEN and CDR2 SYDVKM. Trimming took off 6 bases at V and 4 bases at J, with 16 bases between the two ends. The CDR3 covers 14 residues. The CDR3 sequence is CASSFSGARYEQYF. CDR3 DNA sequence: TGTGCCAGCAGCTTCTCTGGGGCGCGATACGAGCAGTACTTC.

The chain joins TRBV5-1 to TRBJ2-3, with D possibly matching TRBD1 (5 bases). Looked up from germline, CDR1 is SGHRS and CDR2 is YFSETQ. The CDR3 covers 15 residues. V was cut by 0 bases and J by 1 base, with 9 bases left in between. CDR3 loop: CASSLVQQGTDTQYF. The CDR3 DNA is TGCGCCAGCAGCTTGGTGCAACAGGGCACAGATACGCAGTATTTT.

V and J are TRBV7-9 and TRBJ1-1; weak D call: TRBD1 (6 bases). With 2 bases removed from V and 2 bases from J, the gap between germline ends came to 15 bases. The CDR3 spans 16 residues. CDR1 is SEHNR, CDR2 FQNEAQ, per germline (reference sequence). The DNA of the CDR3 is TGTGCCAGCAGCTTATGGGAGGGGGGTGTCAACACTGAAGCTTTCTTT. Translation: CASSLWEGGVNTEAFF.

The chain carries TRBV19 and TRBJ1-5, with a tentative D call TRBD1 (5 bases). Trimming took off 3 bases at V and 11 bases at J, with 14 bases between the two ends. Germline lookup yields CDR1 LNHDA and CDR2 SQIVND (reference sequence). This CDR3 spans 13 amino acids. This CDR3 reads CASSILGGGAQHF. The CDR3 bases are TGTGCCAGTAGTATTCTGGGGGGGGGTGCCCAGCATTTT.

The V call is TRBV4-1, the J call TRBJ1-2; D perhaps matches TRBD1 (6 bases). This CDR3 has 15 residues. The V and J ends lost 2 bases and 2 bases respectively, with 12 bases between them. Per the germline V gene, CDR1 is MGHRA and CDR2 is YSYEKL. DNA for the CDR3: TGCGCCAGCAGCCAAACCGGGACACAAAACTATGGCTACACCTTC. It is translated as CASSQTGTQNYGYTF.

The rearrangement links TRBV18 to TRBJ2-2; unclear D gene. Germline CDR1 reads KGHSH; CDR2 reads LQKENI. There are 15 residues in the CDR3. Trimming cost V 2 bases and J 1 base, with 8 bases left between them. The CDR3 loop is CASSPTAENTGELFF. The CDR3 nucleotides are TGTGCCAGCTCACCAACGGCAGAGAACACCGGGGAGCTGTTTTTT.

This clone occurred a few times. The V and J genes are TRBV20-1 and TRBJ2-7; D is ambiguous. Trimming took 6 bases from V and 3 from J, leaving 3 bases between them. The CDR3 has 9 amino acids. Germline V lookup: CDR1 DFQATT, CDR2 SNEGSKA (reference sequence). This CDR3 reads CSACYEQYF. In nucleotides, the CDR3 is TGCAGTGCCTGCTACGAGCAGTACTTC.

J is TRBJ2-5 and V is TRBV5-1; unclear D gene. CDR3 length equals 14 residues. The germline CDR1 and CDR2 sequences are SGHRS and YFSETQ. V gave up 4 bases and J gave up 5 bases, with 15 bases separating them. CDR3 in DNA: TGCGCCAGCAGCCTCTCAAGACGGGCTGAGACCCAGTACTTC. Amino acid sequence: CASSLSRRAETQYF. Based on the CDR3 plus reference TRBV5-1 and TRBJ2-5, the full variable domain is KAGVTQTPRYLIKTRGQQVTLSCSPISGHRSVSWYQQTPGQGLQFLFEYFSETQRNKGNFPGRFSGRQFSNSRSEMNVSTLELGDSALYLCASSLSRRAETQYFGPGTRLLVL.

V gene TRBV12-5 combines with J gene TRBJ2-7, with D possibly matching TRBD2 (7 bases). The germline CDR1 and CDR2 sequences are LGHNT and FRNRAP. This CDR3 has 14 amino acids. CDR3 loop: CTRPLRGADYEQYF. Here the CDR3 DNA reads TGTACGAGGCCCCTTCGGGGGGCAGACTACGAGCAGTACTTC.

V usage is TRBV28 and J usage is TRBJ2-7; 10 bases line up with TRBD1. This CDR3 is 16 amino acids long. The trim removed 2 bases at V and 3 bases at J, leaving 7 bases unmatched. Germline CDR1 reads MDHEN; CDR2 reads SYDVKM. The CDR3 loop reads CASSLASGQGDYEQYF. DNA of the CDR3: TGTGCCAGCAGTTTAGCCTCAGGACAGGGGGACTACGAGCAGTACTTC.